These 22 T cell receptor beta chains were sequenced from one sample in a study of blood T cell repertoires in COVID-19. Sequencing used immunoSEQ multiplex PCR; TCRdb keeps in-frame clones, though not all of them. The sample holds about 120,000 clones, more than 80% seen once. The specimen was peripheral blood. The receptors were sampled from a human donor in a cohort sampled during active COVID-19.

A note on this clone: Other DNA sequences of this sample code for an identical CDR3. The CDR3, as DNA: TGTGCCAGCAGTCGTCTGGATACGCAGTATTTT. Translated: CASSRLDTQYF. The chain is built from TRBV12-3 or TRBV12-4 and TRBJ2-3, with D uncertain. V lost 5 bases to trimming and J lost 6 bases, with 6 bases between them. The CDR3 covers 11 residues.

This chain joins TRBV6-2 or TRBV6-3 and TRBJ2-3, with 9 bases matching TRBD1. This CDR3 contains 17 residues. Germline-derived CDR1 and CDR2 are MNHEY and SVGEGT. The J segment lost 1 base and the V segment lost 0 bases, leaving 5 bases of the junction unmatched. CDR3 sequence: CASSYSDRGYGTDTQYF. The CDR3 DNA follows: TGTGCCAGCAGTTACTCTGACAGGGGGTATGGCACAGATACGCAGTATTTT.

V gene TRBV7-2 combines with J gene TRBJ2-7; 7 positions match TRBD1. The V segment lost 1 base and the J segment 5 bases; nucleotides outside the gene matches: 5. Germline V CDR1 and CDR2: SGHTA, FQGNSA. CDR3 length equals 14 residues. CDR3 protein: CASSLDRGVDEQYF. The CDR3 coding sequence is TGTGCCAGCAGCTTAGACAGGGGTGTGGACGAGCAGTACTTC.

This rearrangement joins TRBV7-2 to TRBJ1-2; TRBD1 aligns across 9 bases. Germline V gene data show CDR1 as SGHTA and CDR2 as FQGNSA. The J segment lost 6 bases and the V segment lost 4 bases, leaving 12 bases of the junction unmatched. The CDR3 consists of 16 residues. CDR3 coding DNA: TGTGCCAGCAGCTCCTATACAACAGGGGGCCGGGATGGCTACACCTTC. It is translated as CASSSYTTGGRDGYTF.

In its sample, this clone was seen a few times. The CDR3 protein is CASRPGQGDSPLHF. The CDR3 coding sequence is TGCGCCAGCAGACCTGGACAGGGGGATTCACCCCTCCACTTT. The V and J genes are TRBV5-1 and TRBJ1-6; 10 nucleotides line up with TRBD1. CDR3 length equals 14 residues. J lost 8 bases, V lost 5 bases, and 4 bases had no gene match. In germline, CDR1 is SGHRS, CDR2 YFSETQ.

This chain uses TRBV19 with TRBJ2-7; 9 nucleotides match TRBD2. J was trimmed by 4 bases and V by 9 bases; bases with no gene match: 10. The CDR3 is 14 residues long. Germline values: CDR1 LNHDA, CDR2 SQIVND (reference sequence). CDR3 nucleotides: TGTGCCAGAGTTCTCGCCCTAGCGGGATACGAGCAGTACTTC. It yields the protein CARVLALAGYEQYF.

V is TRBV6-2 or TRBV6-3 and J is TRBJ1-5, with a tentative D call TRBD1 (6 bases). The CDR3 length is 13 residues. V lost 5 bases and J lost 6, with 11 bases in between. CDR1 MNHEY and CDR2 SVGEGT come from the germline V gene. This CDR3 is CASSQQGAQPQHF. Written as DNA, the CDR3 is TGTGCCAGCAGTCAACAGGGTGCTCAGCCCCAGCATTTT.

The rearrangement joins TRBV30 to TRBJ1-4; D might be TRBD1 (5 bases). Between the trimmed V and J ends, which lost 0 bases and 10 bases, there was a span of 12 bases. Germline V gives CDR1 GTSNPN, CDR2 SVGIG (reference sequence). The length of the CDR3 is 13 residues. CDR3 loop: CAWSVQGVGKLFF. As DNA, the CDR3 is TGTGCCTGGAGTGTCCAGGGTGTAGGAAAACTGTTTTTT.

In DNA form, the CDR3 reads TGTGCCAGCAGTTCCGGGACTAGCGGGAGGACATCCTACGAGCAGTACTTC. Its protein is CASSSGTSGRTSYEQYF. The genes are TRBV5-4 and TRBJ2-7; 15 bases agree with TRBD2. V trimming: 5 bases; J trimming: 1 base; junction bases outside the gene matches: 7. Germline V gene sequence: CDR1 SGHNT, CDR2 YYREEE (reference sequence). This CDR3 has 17 residues.

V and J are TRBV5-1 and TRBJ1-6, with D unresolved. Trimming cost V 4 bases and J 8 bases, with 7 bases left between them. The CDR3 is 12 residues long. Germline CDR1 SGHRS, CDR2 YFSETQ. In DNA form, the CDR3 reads TGCGCCAGCAGCACACAAGATTCACCCCTCCACTTT. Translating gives CASSTQDSPLHF.

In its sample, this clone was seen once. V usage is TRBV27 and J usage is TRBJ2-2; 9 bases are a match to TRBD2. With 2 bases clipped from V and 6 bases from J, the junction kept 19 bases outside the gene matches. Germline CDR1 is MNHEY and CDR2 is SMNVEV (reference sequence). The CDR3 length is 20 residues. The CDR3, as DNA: TGTGCCAGCAGTTTAAACCCCCGGGGTAATAGCGGGAGTGGGGCCGGGGAGCTGTTTTTT. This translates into CASSLNPRGNSGSGAGELFF.

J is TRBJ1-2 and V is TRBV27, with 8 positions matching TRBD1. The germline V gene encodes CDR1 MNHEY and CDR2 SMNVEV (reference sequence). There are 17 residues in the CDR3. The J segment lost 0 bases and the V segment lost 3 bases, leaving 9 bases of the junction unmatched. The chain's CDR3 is CASSFNGAGGANYGYTF. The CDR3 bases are TGTGCCAGCAGTTTCAACGGAGCAGGGGGCGCTAACTATGGCTACACCTTC.

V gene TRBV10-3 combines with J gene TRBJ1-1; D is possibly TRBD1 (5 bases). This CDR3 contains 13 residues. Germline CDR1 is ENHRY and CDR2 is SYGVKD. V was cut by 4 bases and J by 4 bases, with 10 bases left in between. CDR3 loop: CAISAGSATEAFF. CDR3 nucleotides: TGTGCCATCAGTGCAGGGTCCGCCACTGAAGCTTTCTTT.

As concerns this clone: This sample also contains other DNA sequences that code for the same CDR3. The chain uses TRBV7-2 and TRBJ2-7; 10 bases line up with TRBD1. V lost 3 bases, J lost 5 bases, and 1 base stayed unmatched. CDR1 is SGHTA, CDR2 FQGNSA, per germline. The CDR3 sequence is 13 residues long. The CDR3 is CASSLGQGNEQYF. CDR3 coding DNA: TGTGCCAGCAGCTTGGGACAGGGGAACGAGCAGTACTTC.

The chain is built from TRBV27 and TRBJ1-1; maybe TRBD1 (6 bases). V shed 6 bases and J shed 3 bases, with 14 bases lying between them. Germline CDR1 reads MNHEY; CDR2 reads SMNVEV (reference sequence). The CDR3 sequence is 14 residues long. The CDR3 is CASRRGGADTEAFF. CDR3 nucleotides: TGTGCCAGCAGAAGAGGGGGGGCTGACACTGAAGCTTTCTTT.

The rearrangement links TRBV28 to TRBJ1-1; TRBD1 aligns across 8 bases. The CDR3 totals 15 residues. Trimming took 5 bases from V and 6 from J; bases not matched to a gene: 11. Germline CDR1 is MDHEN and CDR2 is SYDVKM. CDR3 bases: TGTGCCAGCAGTGGTAGGACAGGGACTTTGGCTGAAGCTTTCTTT. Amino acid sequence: CASSGRTGTLAEAFF.

The CDR3 DNA reads as TGTGCCAGCAGTTATCCAAGGGGGGGGGACACTGAAGCTTTCTTT. This gives the protein CASSYPRGGDTEAFF. The J gene is TRBJ1-1, the V gene TRBV6-6, with D possibly being TRBD1 (6 bases). V lost 3 bases and J lost 3, with 14 bases in between. CDR1 and CDR2 (germline): MNHNY, SVGAGI (reference sequence). The CDR3 length is 15 residues.

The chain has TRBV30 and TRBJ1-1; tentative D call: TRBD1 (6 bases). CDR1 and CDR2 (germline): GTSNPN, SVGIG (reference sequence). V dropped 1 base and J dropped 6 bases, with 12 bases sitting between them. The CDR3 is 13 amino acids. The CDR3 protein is CAWSGQGKAEAFF. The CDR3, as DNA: TGTGCCTGGAGTGGTCAGGGGAAGGCTGAAGCTTTCTTT.

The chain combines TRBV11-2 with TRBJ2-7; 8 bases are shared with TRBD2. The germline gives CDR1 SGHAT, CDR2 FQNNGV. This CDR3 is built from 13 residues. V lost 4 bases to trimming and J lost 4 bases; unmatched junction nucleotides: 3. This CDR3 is CASSSGLVYEQYF. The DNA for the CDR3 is TGTGCCAGCAGCTCGGGACTAGTTTACGAGCAGTACTTC.

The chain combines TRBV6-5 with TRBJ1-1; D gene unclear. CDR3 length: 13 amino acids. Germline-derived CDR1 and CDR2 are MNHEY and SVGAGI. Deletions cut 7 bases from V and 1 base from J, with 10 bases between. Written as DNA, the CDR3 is TGTGCCAGCAAACGCCAGCGGAACACTGAAGCTTTCTTT. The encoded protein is CASKRQRNTEAFF.

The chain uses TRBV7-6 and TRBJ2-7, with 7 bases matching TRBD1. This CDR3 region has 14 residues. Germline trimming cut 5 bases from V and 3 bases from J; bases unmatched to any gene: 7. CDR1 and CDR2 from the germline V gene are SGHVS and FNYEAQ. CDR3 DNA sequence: TGTGCCAGCAGCCATGACGCAGGGGGCTACGAGCAGTACTTC. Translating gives CASSHDAGGYEQYF.

CDR3 amino acids: CATTEDSGNTIYF. DNA for the CDR3: TGTGCCACCACGGAGGACTCTGGAAACACCATATATTTT. This chain links TRBV6-6 with TRBJ1-3; D is uncertain. This CDR3 comprises 13 residues. CDR1 is MNHNY and CDR2 is SVGAGI in the germline V gene (reference sequence). V was trimmed by 10 bases and J by 0 bases, leaving 10 bases between them.